This TCR beta chain was recorded in a study of a mutant IDH1 vaccine in newly diagnosed glioma. The overall study: The treated group averaged 40.4 years old and was around 60% male, about 40% female.

Regarding time point: baseline, week 1 (first vaccination visit). As for treatment: pre-vaccination baseline after standard-of-care therapy. This CDR3 has 17 amino acids. Measured with immunoSEQ multiplex PCR; TCRdb has only the in-frame clones, and not every one. The sample includes 45,000 to 55,000 clones, roughly 89% of them seen just once. The rearrangement uses TRBV21-1 and TRBJ2-2; the table's D gene call, TRBD2, was not cross checked with the DNA. TRBV21-1 corresponds to a pseudogene. Sequences were derived from PBMCs, sampled from a glioma patient treated with radiotherapy, temozolomide or both. The TCR was taken from a man in his forties with glioma. The CDR3 DNA follows: TGTGCCAGCAGCAAAGCAATAGCGGGAGGGATGGCCGGGGAGCTGTTTTTT. Translated, it gives CASSKAIAGGMAGELFF.